This TCR beta chain emerged from a study of blood T cell repertoires in COVID-19. Study-level background: Spain, Italy and the United States supplied samples that represented acute and convalescent COVID-19. From T cells, B-cell-depleted T cells, or PBMCs came the material, which was cDNA or gDNA.

There are 17 residues in the CDR3. The germline V and J ends were trimmed by 1 base and 2 bases, with 15 bases remaining between them. Germline CDR1 LGHDT, CDR2 YNNKEL (reference sequence). Original methodology: Cell counts per sample came from amplifying reference gene primers. Clones were sequenced by immunoSEQ multiplex PCR, and TCRdb holds only the in-frame ones, with some missing. V, J and clone size are taken as reported in that table, and D and trimming were inferred from the DNA itself. The sample holds some 200,000 clones, 70% to 90% seen once. Recruitment covered 20 to 25 US areas and drew participants whose ages spanned about 18 to 89 years.

V gene TRBV3-1 (or the pseudogene TRBV3-2) combines with J gene TRBJ1-3, with D possibly TRBD1 on 6 matching bases. The sample comprised PBMCs or T cells enriched from blood (not recorded which). The sequence was obtained from a woman aged 40-49 years with acute COVID-19. The CDR3 here is CASSQVRRSGAGNTIYF. For the CDR3, the DNA is TGTGCCAGCAGCCAAGTACGGCGTTCAGGGGCTGGAAACACCATATATTTT.